A single sample gave rise to the 18 T cell receptor beta chains below, sequenced in a study of cytomegalovirus exposure and HLA in healthy donors. The PCR employed 60 Vbeta primers together with 13 Jbeta primers. Method: immunoSEQ multiplex PCR; TCRdb's copy keeps in-frame clones and lacks some. The table has about 180,000 clones, around 76% seen once. Material for sequencing was PBMCs. The receptors were gathered from a woman aged 25 to 39 in good health and CMV-seropositive.

The V call is TRBV13, the J call TRBJ1-3; unclear D gene. Germline V lookup: CDR1 PRHDT, CDR2 FYEKMQ (reference sequence). The CDR3 length is 15 residues. V was trimmed by 0 bases and J by 0 bases, leaving 6 bases between them. The CDR3, as DNA: TGTGCCAGCAGCTTAGGACTCACCTCTGGAAACACCATATATTTT. Its translation: CASSLGLTSGNTIYF.

V gene TRBV28 combines with J gene TRBJ2-5; D possibly corresponds to TRBD2 (5 bases). CDR3 length: 12 residues. The germline CDR1 and CDR2 sequences are MDHEN and SYDVKM. V shed 6 bases and J shed 11 bases, with 16 bases lying between them. The CDR3 coding sequence is TGTGCCAGCAGCCGCACGGCGGGTGGGCAGTACTTC. Protein product: CASSRTAGGQYF.

This sequence joins TRBV9 and TRBJ1-1; 7 bases agree with TRBD1. The CDR3 loop spans 15 amino acids. The ends lost 2 bases at V and 3 bases at J; junction bases unmatched: 7. The germline V gene encodes CDR1 SGDLS and CDR2 YYNGEE. The CDR3: CASSVYGTEYTEAFF. DNA for the CDR3: TGTGCCAGCAGCGTTTATGGGACAGAGTACACTGAAGCTTTCTTT.

The chain links TRBV14 to TRBJ2-3; D might be TRBD1 (5 bases). The CDR3 extends over 11 amino acids. Germline V CDR1 and CDR2: SGHDN, FVKESK. Trimming shortened V by 8 bases and J by 6 bases, and 9 bases separated the two germline ends. Here the CDR3 reads CASSPGDTQYF. CDR3 in DNA: TGTGCCAGCTCCCCAGGGGATACGCAGTATTTT.

The gene calls are TRBV5-4 and TRBJ1-4, with unresolved D. Germline CDR1 and CDR2: SGHNT and YYREEE (reference sequence). V was shortened by 0 bases and J by 6 bases, with 12 bases between the two germline ends. The CDR3 loop spans 15 amino acids. CDR3 coding DNA: TGTGCCAGCAGCTTGGCCGGGAGGGTGGATGAAAAACTGTTTTTT. This encodes CASSLAGRVDEKLFF.

The chain employs TRBV7-2 and TRBJ2-5, with 8 bases aligning to TRBD2. The germline gives CDR1 SGHTA, CDR2 FQGNSA. This CDR3 has 15 residues. V shed 3 bases, J shed 2 bases, and the junction held 5 bases outside the gene matches. CDR3 region: CASSFVAGNQETQYF. The CDR3 DNA follows: TGTGCCAGCAGCTTTGTAGCGGGGAATCAAGAGACCCAGTACTTC.

The chain has TRBV10-3 and TRBJ1-4; 8 bases fit TRBD1. CDR3 size: 15 residues. Unmatched junction bases numbered 13, after V lost 8 bases and J lost 8 bases. The germline V gene has CDR1 ENHRY and CDR2 SYGVKD. CDR3 sequence: CAIGQPGTGQEKLFF. The CDR3 DNA is TGTGCCATCGGCCAACCCGGGACAGGACAGGAAAAACTGTTTTTT.

J is TRBJ2-1 and V is TRBV6-5, with TRBD2 matching over 9 bases. This CDR3 contains 15 residues. Germline-derived CDR1 and CDR2 are MNHEY and SVGAGI. V shed 4 bases, J shed 9 bases, and the junction held 10 bases outside the gene matches. The CDR3 protein is CASSSRAAGGREQFF. The CDR3, as DNA: TGTGCCAGCAGTTCCAGGGCGGCGGGGGGGCGTGAGCAGTTCTTC.

This clone appeared once. The rearrangement uses TRBV4-1 and TRBJ1-5; no definite D call. This CDR3 region has 14 residues. Germline CDR1 and CDR2: MGHRA and YSYEKL. V was shortened by 3 bases and J by 4 bases, with 10 bases between the two germline ends. This chain's CDR3 is CASSHPVTNQPQHF. In DNA form, the CDR3 reads TGCGCCAGCAGCCACCCCGTCACTAATCAGCCCCAGCATTTT.

The chain is built from TRBV28 and TRBJ2-7; perhaps TRBD2 as D (6 bases). The CDR3 is 15 residues long. Germline CDR1 is MDHEN and CDR2 is SYDVKM. The ends were cut back, 6 bases at V and 0 bases at J, with 15 bases in the middle. The CDR3 loop reads CASSAGGTSSYEQYF. The DNA of the CDR3 is TGTGCCAGCAGCGCCGGGGGAACTAGCTCCTACGAGCAGTACTTC.

CDR3 amino acids: CASRTGTSFSTGQFF. As DNA, the CDR3 is TGTGCCAGTCGAACCGGGACTAGCTTCTCCACCGGGCAGTTCTTC. The V and J genes are TRBV28 and TRBJ2-1; TRBD2 agrees at 9 bases. J was trimmed by 12 bases and V by 9 bases; bases with no gene match: 18. This CDR3 has 15 amino acids. Germline-derived CDR1 and CDR2 are MDHEN and SYDVKM.

J is TRBJ1-5 and V is TRBV2, with D possibly matching TRBD1 (5 bases). Trimming removed 5 bases at V and 4 bases at J, with 15 bases between. Germline V gene sequence: CDR1 SNHLY, CDR2 FYNNEI. The CDR3 totals 15 residues. The CDR3 region is CASSNGWGGNQPQHF. Here the CDR3 DNA reads TGTGCCAGCAGTAATGGGTGGGGGGGGAATCAGCCCCAGCATTTT.

The gene calls are TRBV13 and TRBJ2-3; D not resolved. There are 17 residues in the CDR3. CDR1 and CDR2 (germline): PRHDT, FYEKMQ (reference sequence). Trimming pared 2 bases from V and 5 bases from J, leaving 20 bases between. CDR3 region: CASSLRIRVEPEDTQYF. The CDR3 DNA reads as TGTGCCAGCAGCTTAAGAATCCGGGTTGAGCCTGAAGATACGCAGTATTTT.

The chain joins TRBV7-2 to TRBJ2-7, with D hard to call. V lost 5 bases and J 2 bases, leaving 13 bases between the germline ends. The CDR3 sequence is 14 residues long. CDR1 and CDR2 from the germline V gene are SGHTA and FQGNSA. CDR3 protein: CASSPPATPYEQYF. The CDR3 DNA reads TGTGCCAGCAGCCCGCCCGCTACCCCCTACGAGCAGTACTTC.

CDR3 region: CASSELDRYRNEQFF. CDR3 nucleotides: TGTGCCAGCAGTGAATTGGACAGATATCGGAATGAGCAGTTCTTC. The rearrangement joins TRBV2 to TRBJ2-1, with D possibly matching TRBD1 (6 bases). Germline CDR1 SNHLY, CDR2 FYNNEI. Trimming shortened V by 2 bases and J by 7 bases, and 15 bases separated the two germline ends. This CDR3 spans 15 amino acids. Using reference TRBV2 and TRBJ2-1 for the parts outside the CDR3, the full variable domain is EPEVTQTPSHQVTQMGQEVILRCVPISNHLYFYWYRQILGQKVEFLVSFYNNEISEKSEIFDDQFSVERPDGSNFTLKIRSTKLEDSAMYFCASSELDRYRNEQFFGPGTRLTVL.

The V and J genes are TRBV10-3 and TRBJ1-1; D is undetermined. V gave up 8 bases and J gave up 10 bases, with 20 bases separating them. This CDR3 contains 13 residues. Germline assignment: CDR1 ENHRY and CDR2 SYGVKD. The CDR3 DNA reads TGTGCCATCTCCCGGGTCTTCTTATCCAGAGCTTTCTTT. This gives the protein CAISRVFLSRAFF.

This clone came up a few times. The chain couples TRBV5-1 to TRBJ2-7; 7 positions match TRBD1. The CDR3 is 16 amino acids. Germline trimming cut 0 bases from V and 2 bases from J; bases unmatched to any gene: 8. The germline gives CDR1 SGHRS, CDR2 YFSETQ. CDR3 residues: CASSLGPRQGTYEQYF. The CDR3 DNA is TGCGCCAGCAGCTTGGGGCCCCGACAGGGTACCTACGAGCAGTACTTC.

Regarding this clone: One end of the junction does not line up with germline, which may come from a read error. V is TRBV4-3 and J is TRBJ1-2, with 9 positions matching TRBD1. Germline loops: CDR1 LGHNA, CDR2 YSLEER. The CDR3 totals 16 residues. The chain's CDR3 is CASSQWTGTGIYGYTF. Here the CDR3 DNA reads TGCGCTAGCAGCCAATGGACCGGGACAGGGATCTATGGCTACACCTTC.